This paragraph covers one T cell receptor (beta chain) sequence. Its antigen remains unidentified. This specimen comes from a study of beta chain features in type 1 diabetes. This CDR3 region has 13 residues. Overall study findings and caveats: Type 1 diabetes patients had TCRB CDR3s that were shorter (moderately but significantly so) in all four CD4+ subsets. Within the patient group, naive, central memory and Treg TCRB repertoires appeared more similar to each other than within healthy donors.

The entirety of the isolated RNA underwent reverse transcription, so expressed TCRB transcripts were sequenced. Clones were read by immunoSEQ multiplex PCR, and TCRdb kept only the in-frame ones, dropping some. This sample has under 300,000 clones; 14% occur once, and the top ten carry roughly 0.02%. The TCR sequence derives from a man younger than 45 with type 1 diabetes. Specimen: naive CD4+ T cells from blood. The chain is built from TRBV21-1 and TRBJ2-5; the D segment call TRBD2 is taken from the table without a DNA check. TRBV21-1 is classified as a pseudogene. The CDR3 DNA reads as TGTGCCAGCAGTGGGGGGAGACAAGAGACCCAGTACTTC. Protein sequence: CASSGGRQETQYF.